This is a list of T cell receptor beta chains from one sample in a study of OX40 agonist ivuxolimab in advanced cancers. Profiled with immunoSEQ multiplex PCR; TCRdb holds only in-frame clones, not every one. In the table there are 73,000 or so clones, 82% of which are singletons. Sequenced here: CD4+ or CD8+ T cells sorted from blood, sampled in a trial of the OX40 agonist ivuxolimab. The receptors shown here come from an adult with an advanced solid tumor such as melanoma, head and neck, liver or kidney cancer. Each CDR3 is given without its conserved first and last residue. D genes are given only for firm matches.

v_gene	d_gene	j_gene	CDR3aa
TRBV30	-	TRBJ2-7	AWSARDRLSYEQY
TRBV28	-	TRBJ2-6	ASSLTYIRQTDDSGANVLT
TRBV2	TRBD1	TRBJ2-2	ASKDRAVNTGELF
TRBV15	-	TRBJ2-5	ATSRELKETQY
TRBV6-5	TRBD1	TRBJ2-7	ASSSLGQASSYEQY
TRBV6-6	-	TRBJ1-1	ASSLRNRGTEAF
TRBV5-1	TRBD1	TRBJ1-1	ASSLQGADTEAF
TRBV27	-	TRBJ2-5	ASRTGNLVQETQY
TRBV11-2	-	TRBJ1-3	ASSPLGMTSGNTIY
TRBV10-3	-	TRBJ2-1	AISDGGTSGNEQF
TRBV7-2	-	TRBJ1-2	ASSSTTANYGYT
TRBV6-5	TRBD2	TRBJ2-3	ASSRLAGFTDTQY
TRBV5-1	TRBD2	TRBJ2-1	ASSFRLAGGGSYNEQF
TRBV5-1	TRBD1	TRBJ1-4	ASSPGQTTNEKLF
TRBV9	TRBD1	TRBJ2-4	ASSGGGQGRNIQY